The present entry profiles one T cell receptor beta chain with its context. Antigen unknown. This CDR3 comprises 16 residues. V was pared by 7 bases and J by 1 base, with 10 bases of the junction left unmatched. In germline, CDR1 is SNHLY, CDR2 FYNNEI. Repertoires were generated with immunoSEQ multiplex PCR, while TCRdb's copy carries only in-frame clones and drops some. The sample includes about 2.4 million clones, more than 85% of them seen just once. The data derive from a study of shared clonotypes between healthy human individuals. General study findings and limits: Relative to clonotypes present in all four donors, those not shared had lower generation probabilities. Naive CD4 clonotypes overlapped across a handful of donors at approximately 4.5%.

This chain connects TRBV2 to TRBJ2-5; TRBD2 agrees at 9 bases. This receptor was obtained from a man younger than 30 in good health. Some clones in this sample may be carry-over from other donors' samples. Sequenced material: naive CD4+ T cells from PBMCs. Sample subset: CD45RA+ positively selected. The CDR3 reads CASTSGTSRAQETQYF. The CDR3 DNA follows: TGTGCCAGCACCTCCGGGACTAGCCGGGCCCAAGAGACCCAGTACTTC.